The clone carrying this T cell receptor (beta chain) was recorded only once. Its antigen is not known. Other nucleotide sequences in the sample specify the same CDR3. This entry is derived from a study of cytomegalovirus exposure and HLA in healthy donors. Study-wide points: In vitro checks showed that a few CMV-associated chains really do target CMV antigens.

V was cut by 6 bases and J by 1 base, with 8 bases left in between. This CDR3 has 13 amino acids. CDR1 is MNHEY, CDR2 SMNVEV, per germline (reference sequence). Assay: immunoSEQ multiplex PCR; the TCRdb copy retains only in-frame clones and omits some. The sample consists of hundreds of thousands of clones, around 86% of them appearing once. This sequence joins TRBV27 and TRBJ2-3; tentative D call: TRBD1 (5 bases). This TCR derives from a woman between 18 and 29 years old in good health and CMV-seronegative. The sample comprised PBMCs. As DNA, the CDR3 is TGTGCCAGCAGCCTAGGGGGCACAGATACGCAGTATTTT. Encoded protein: CASSLGGTDTQYF.